These T cell receptor beta chains were read from a single sample in a study of sequential checkpoint blockade in melanoma. Using immunoSEQ multiplex PCR, the repertoire was profiled, and TCRdb retains in-frame clones only, with some absent. The sample carries about 22,000 clones, 80% to 85% recorded once. Sequenced material: CD8+ T cells sorted from blood (inferred from file names), taken from a patient given nivolumab and ipilimumab in sequence. These receptors were obtained from a human donor with melanoma. Both conserved end residues are part of each CDR3. Fields, in order: V gene, clone size, J gene, CDR3 protein. A row's size may be missing; if present it is once, few, many or a size class.

TRBV5-1	.	TRBJ2-1	CASSLDGRGYSGTYNEQFF
TRBV15	.	TRBJ1-5	CATSMGQGSQPQHF
TRBV6-1	once	TRBJ2-1	CASTSRGQAYNEQFF
TRBV7-9	large	TRBJ2-1	CASSDLRASLGNEQFF
TRBV5-6	.	.	CASSWTGGGEQYF
TRBV2	.	TRBJ2-7	CASKGGDFPSYEQYF
TRBV7-2	.	TRBJ1-5	CASSLGHANQPQHF
TRBV7-9	.	TRBJ2-7	CASSPGQGEGYEQYF
TRBV7-9	.	TRBJ2-3	CASSLALREPTDTQYF
TRBV10-3	.	TRBJ2-7	CAISETPPGSTNYEQYF
TRBV19	.	TRBJ2-7	CASSIDPGQAEYF
TRBV27	.	TRBJ2-7	CASSLSLGYEQYF
TRBV4-1	.	TRBJ1-4	CASSQTPGTGQLFF
TRBV5-1	.	TRBJ2-7	CASSLGGYYEQYF
TRBV7-2	.	TRBJ2-7	CASSPLAEAPYEQYF
TRBV5-4	once	TRBJ2-2	CASSLGLAGATGELFF